This TCR beta chain derives from a study of T-cell memory formation after mild COVID-19. This clonotype was counted between two and nine times. TCRdb re-analysed the 5' RACE reads in MiXCR, keeping a single row per CDR3 protein. The sample includes roughly 500,000 distinct CDR3 sequences, roughly 22% of them seen just once. The CDR3 extends over 15 amino acids. V shed 1 base and J shed 0 bases, with 8 bases lying between them. Germline V CDR1 and CDR2: SGHVS, FQNEAQ. The rearrangement joins TRBV7-8 to TRBJ2-3, with D uncertain. The source material was PBMCs or a T cell subset sorted from them (not recorded which). The clonotype comes from an adult woman who had mild COVID-19 (a few samples of this study predate the infection). Cell type and time point are not known. The CDR3 region is CASSLERVSTDTQYF. The CDR3 nucleotides are TGTGCCAGCAGCTTAGAGCGTGTTAGCACAGATACGCAGTATTTT. The whole variable domain, remainder taken from reference TRBV7-8 and TRBJ2-3, is GAGVSQSPRYKVAKRGQDVALRCDPISGHVSLFWYQQALGQGPEFLTYFQNEAQLDKSGLPSDRFFAERPEGSVSTLKIQRTQQEDSAVYLCASSLERVSTDTQYFGPGTRLTVL.